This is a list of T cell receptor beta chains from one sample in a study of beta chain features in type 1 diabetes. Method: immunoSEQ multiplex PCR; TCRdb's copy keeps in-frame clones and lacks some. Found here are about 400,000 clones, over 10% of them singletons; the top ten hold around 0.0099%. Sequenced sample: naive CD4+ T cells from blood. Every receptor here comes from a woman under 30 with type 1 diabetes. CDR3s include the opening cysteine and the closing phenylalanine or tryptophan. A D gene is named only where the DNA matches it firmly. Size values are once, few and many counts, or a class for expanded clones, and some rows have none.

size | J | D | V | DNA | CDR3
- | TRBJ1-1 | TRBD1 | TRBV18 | TGTGCCAGCTCACTCCAGACAGGGCCGAACACTGAAGCTTTCTTT | CASSLQTGPNTEAFF
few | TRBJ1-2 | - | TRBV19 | TGTGCCAGTAGTATGCAGGCCCACGGGGTAGGCTACACCTTC | CASSMQAHGVGYTF
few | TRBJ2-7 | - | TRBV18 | TGTGCCAGCTCACCGATAACAGGGAATTCGGCTACCTACGAGCAGTACTTC | CASSPITGNSATYEQYF
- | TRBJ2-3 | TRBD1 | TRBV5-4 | TGTGCCAGCAGCTTGGACAGGGGGGGCACAGATACGCAGTATTTT | CASSLDRGGTDTQYF
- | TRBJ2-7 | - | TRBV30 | TGTGCCTGGAGTTTAGAAACCCCTACGGAGCAGTACTTC | CAWSLETPTEQYF
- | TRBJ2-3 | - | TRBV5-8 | TGTGCCAGCAGCGACAGTCAGAGGATTACGCAGTATTTT | CASSDSQRITQYF
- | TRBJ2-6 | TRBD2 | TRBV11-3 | TGTGCCAGCAGCTTCCACGGGACTAGCGGTCCGGCGGTCCTGACTTTC | CASSFHGTSGPAVLTF
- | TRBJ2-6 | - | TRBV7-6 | TGTGCCAGCAGCTTAGAGCCTTCCGGGGCCAACGTCCTGACTTTC | CASSLEPSGANVLTF
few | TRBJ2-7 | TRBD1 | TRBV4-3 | TGCGCCAGCAGCCAATCCCATCGGGACAGCGCTGTGGCCTACGAGCAGTACTTC | CASSQSHRDSAVAYEQYF
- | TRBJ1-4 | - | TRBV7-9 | TGTGCCAGCAGCCCGTCAATTAGATTGACTAATGAAAAACTGTTTTTT | CASSPSIRLTNEKLFF
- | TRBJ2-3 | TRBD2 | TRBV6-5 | TGTGCCACAAGGAAGCGGGGGCGGCTCGCAGATACGCAGTATTTT | CATRKRGRLADTQYF
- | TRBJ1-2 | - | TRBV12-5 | TGTGCTAGTGGATCAGGGGAATGGTACTATGGCTACACCTTC | CASGSGEWYYGYTF
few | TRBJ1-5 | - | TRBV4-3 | TGCGCCAGCAGCCAAGGTACTCAGGGCAATCAGCCCCAGCATTTT | CASSQGTQGNQPQHF
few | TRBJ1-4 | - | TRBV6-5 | TGTGCCAGCAGTTACTTGCGGGGAACTCCAGAAAAACTGTTTTTT | CASSYLRGTPEKLFF
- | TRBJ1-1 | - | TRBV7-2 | TGTGCCAGCAGCTGGGCCTCGCAAACCGGCACTGAAGCTTTCTTT | CASSWASQTGTEAFF
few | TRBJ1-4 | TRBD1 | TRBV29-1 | TGCAGCGGTGGGACAGGGGATACGCCAGGGGAAAAACTGTTTTTT | CSGGTGDTPGEKLFF
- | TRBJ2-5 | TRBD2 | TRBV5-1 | TGCGCCAGCAGCTTGGCCATGTTAGCGGGGCATGCAGTGGACTTC | CASSLAMLAGHAVDF
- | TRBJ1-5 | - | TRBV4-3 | TGCGCCAGCAGCCAGGACAGTAGCAATCAGCCCCAGCATTTT | CASSQDSSNQPQHF
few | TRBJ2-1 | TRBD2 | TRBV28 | TGTGCCAGCGTGACTAGCGTTTCTTACAATGAGCAGTTCTTC | CASVTSVSYNEQFF
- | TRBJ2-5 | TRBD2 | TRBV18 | TGTGCCAGCTCACGGACTAGCAGAGAGACCCAGTACTTC | CASSRTSRETQYF
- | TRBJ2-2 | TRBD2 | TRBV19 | TGTGCCAGTAGTAAGCCCCTAGCGGTCGGGGAGCTGTTTTTT | CASSKPLAVGELFF
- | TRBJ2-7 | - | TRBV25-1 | TGTGCCAGCGCCTCGGGGATAACCTACGAGCAGTACTTC | CASASGITYEQYF
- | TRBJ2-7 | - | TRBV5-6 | TGTGCCAGCAGCTTCCAGGGTAGCTACGAGCAGTACTTC | CASSFQGSYEQYF
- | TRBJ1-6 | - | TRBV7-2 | TGTGCCAGCAGCTTAGCAGACAGAGATCATTCACCCCTCCACTTT | CASSLADRDHSPLHF
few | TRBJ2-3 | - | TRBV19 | TGTGCCAGTAGTAACCAAGCGGCGAGCACAGATACGCAGTATTTT | CASSNQAASTDTQYF
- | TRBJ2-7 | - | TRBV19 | TGTGCCAGTACCCCAGAGTCAGGCTACGAGCAGTACTTC | CASTPESGYEQYF
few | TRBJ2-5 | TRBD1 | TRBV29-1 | TGCAGCGTTGTAGGGACAGGGATTAATTTGGAGACCCAGTACTTC | CSVVGTGINLETQYF
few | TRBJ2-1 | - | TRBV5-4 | TGTGCCAGCAGCTTCCTAGCGGAGCAGTTCTTC | CASSFLAEQFF
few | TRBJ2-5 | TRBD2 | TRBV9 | TGTGCCAGCAGCGTAGAAGGGGGACTAGATGACTTC | CASSVEGGLDDF
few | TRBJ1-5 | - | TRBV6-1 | TGTGCCAGCAGCCCCCGGGACTCCAATCAGCCCCAGCATTTT | CASSPRDSNQPQHF
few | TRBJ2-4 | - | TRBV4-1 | TGCGCCAGCAGCCAGCTAGCAGTCGTCCTAGCCAAAAACATTCAGTACTTC | CASSQLAVVLAKNIQYF
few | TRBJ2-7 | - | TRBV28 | TGTGCCAGCAGCCTAATCCTTCACTCCTACGAGCAGTACTTC | CASSLILHSYEQYF
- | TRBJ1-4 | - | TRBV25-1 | TGTGCCAGCAGTGAATCAAGGGGCCGTCTGGAAAAACTGTTTTTT | CASSESRGRLEKLFF
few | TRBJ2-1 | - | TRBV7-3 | TGTGCCAGCAGCCGCCCCGGCGGGGACAATGAGCAGTTCTTC | CASSRPGGDNEQFF
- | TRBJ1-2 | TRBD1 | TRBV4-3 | TGCGCCAGCAGCCAAGAGACAGGGAGTGGCTACACCTTC | CASSQETGSGYTF
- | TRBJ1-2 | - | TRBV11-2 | TGTGCCAGCAGCTTAGATCGCAGGCAGGGTCTTAAGGCATTTGGCTACACCTTC | CASSLDRRQGLKAFGYTF
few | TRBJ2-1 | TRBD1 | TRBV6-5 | TGTGCCAGCAGGCCCTGGGACAGATCATCCAATGAGCAGTTCTTC | CASRPWDRSSNEQFF
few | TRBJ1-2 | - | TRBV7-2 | TGTGCCAGCAGCCCTGAGGCTGGGTATGGCTACACCTTC | CASSPEAGYGYTF
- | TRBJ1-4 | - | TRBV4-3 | TGCGCCAGCAGCCAAGGAGGCAGGGTACCTAATGAAAAACTGTTTTTT | CASSQGGRVPNEKLFF
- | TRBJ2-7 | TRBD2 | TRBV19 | TGTGCCAGTAGCCCGGCGGGGGGATCCTACGAGCAGTACTTC | CASSPAGGSYEQYF
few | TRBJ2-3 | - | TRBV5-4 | TGTGCCAGCAGCCACAGGGTAGATACGCAGTATTTT | CASSHRVDTQYF
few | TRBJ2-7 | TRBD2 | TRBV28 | TGTGCCAGCAGTTTCATTGGGGGGGGATCCTACGAGCAGTACTTC | CASSFIGGGSYEQYF
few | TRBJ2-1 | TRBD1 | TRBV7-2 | TGTGCCAGCAGCCCAAGACAGGGAGAGCAGTTCTTC | CASSPRQGEQFF
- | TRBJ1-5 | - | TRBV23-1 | TGCGCCAGCAGCCGTCGCGTCAATCAGCCCCAGCATTTT | CASSRRVNQPQHF
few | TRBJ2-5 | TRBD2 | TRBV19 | TGTGCCAGTAGACTCGGGGGGGCAGGGGAGACCCAGTACTTC | CASRLGGAGETQYF
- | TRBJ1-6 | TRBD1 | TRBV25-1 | TGTGCCAGCAGTGACCTCACAGGGGGAAGTTCACCCCTCCACTTT | CASSDLTGGSSPLHF
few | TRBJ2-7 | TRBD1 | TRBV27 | TGTGCCAGCAGGTCCTACAGGGGCGGCTACGAGCAGTACTTC | CASRSYRGGYEQYF
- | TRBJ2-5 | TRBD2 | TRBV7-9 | TGTGCCAGCAGCTTAGATGGACTAGTGCCCCGAGAGACCCAGTACTTC | CASSLDGLVPRETQYF
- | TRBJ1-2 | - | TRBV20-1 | TGCAGTGCTAGAGTCCAACACTACACCTTC | CSARVQHYTF
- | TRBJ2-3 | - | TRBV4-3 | TGCGCCAGCAGCCAAGATTGGTCACCTAATACGCAGTATTTT | CASSQDWSPNTQYF
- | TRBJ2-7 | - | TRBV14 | TGTGCCAGCAGCGCGGCCTACGAGCAGTACTTC | CASSAAYEQYF
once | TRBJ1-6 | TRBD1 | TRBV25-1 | TGTGCCAGCAGTGAATGGACAGGGGGTTATTCACCCCTCCACTTT | CASSEWTGGYSPLHF
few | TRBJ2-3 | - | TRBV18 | TGTGCCAGCTCAACAGGCACGACAGATACGCAGTATTTT | CASSTGTTDTQYF
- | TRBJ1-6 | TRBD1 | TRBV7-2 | TGTGCCAGCAGCCGTGGACAGGGGGCCTCACCCCTCCACTTT | CASSRGQGASPLHF
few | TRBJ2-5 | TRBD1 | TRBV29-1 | TGCAGCGTCCGAGGACAGGTTTTGGTGGAGACCCAGTACTTC | CSVRGQVLVETQYF